This TCR beta chain was retrieved from a study of blood T cell repertoires in COVID-19. Looking at the study overall: Donors in the United States, Italy and Spain gave samples during acute or convalescent COVID-19.

As originally analysed: Counts of nucleated cells, estimated from reference gene primer amplification, were obtained. This table comes from immunoSEQ multiplex PCR, and its TCRdb copy is limited to in-frame clones, with some not included. D and trimming were read from the DNA, whereas the V and J calls and clone size are those reported in that table. The table lists roughly 100,000 clones, over 80% of them singletons. The CDR3 loop spans 14 amino acids. Germline V gene sequence: CDR1 LGHNA, CDR2 YNFKEQ. Trimming took 0 bases from V and 8 from J, leaving 11 bases between them. Sequencing was performed on peripheral blood. V usage is TRBV4-2 and J usage is TRBJ2-1; the D gene is possibly TRBD2 (5 bases). This receptor was taken from a man aged 45-60 years with active COVID-19. CDR3 nucleotide sequence: TGTGCCAGCAGCCAAGAGGGAGATTACGATGAGCAGTTCTTC. Translating gives CASSQEGDYDEQFF.